These T cell receptor beta chains were read from a single sample in a study of shared clonotypes between healthy human individuals. Generated by immunoSEQ multiplex PCR, the TCRdb table keeps only in-frame clones and is missing some. Of about 800,000 clones in the sample, approximately 97% were seen once. Sample: naive CD8+ T cells sorted from blood. The receptor set was obtained from a man aged 30 to 39 in good health. Each CDR3 is given with its conserved first and last residue. Each record gives: V gene, J gene, CDR3 protein.

v_call: TRBV7-9; j_call: TRBJ2-7; cdr3_aa: CASSILERGDEQYF
v_call: TRBV6-1; j_call: TRBJ2-7; cdr3_aa: CASSSPGRESYEQYF
v_call: TRBV6-5; j_call: TRBJ2-7; cdr3_aa: CASSQDRPPYEQYF
v_call: TRBV27; j_call: TRBJ2-3; cdr3_aa: CASSLNPGGSADTQYF
v_call: TRBV6-1; j_call: TRBJ2-7; cdr3_aa: CASIGTGDEQYF
v_call: TRBV28; j_call: TRBJ1-1; cdr3_aa: CASSFATDTEAFF
v_call: TRBV11-3; j_call: TRBJ2-2; cdr3_aa: CASSQNTGELFF
v_call: TRBV7-9; j_call: TRBJ2-1; cdr3_aa: CASSPRAGSYNEQFF
v_call: TRBV28; j_call: TRBJ1-1; cdr3_aa: CASSSTGHTEAFF
v_call: TRBV18; j_call: TRBJ2-2; cdr3_aa: CASSPPAGGWELFF
v_call: TRBV2; j_call: TRBJ1-2; cdr3_aa: CASREANYGYTF
v_call: TRBV19; j_call: TRBJ1-1; cdr3_aa: CASSIPGNTEAFF
v_call: TRBV15; j_call: TRBJ2-1; cdr3_aa: CATSREQGSLEDEQFF
v_call: TRBV7-2; j_call: TRBJ1-4; cdr3_aa: CASSSPTDSGWDNEKLFF
v_call: TRBV27; j_call: TRBJ1-1; cdr3_aa: CASSPPPDRLNTEAFF
v_call: TRBV28; j_call: TRBJ1-2; cdr3_aa: CASSTDSLDILNSFTNYGYTF
v_call: TRBV7-2; j_call: TRBJ1-1; cdr3_aa: CASSLGGAAWTEAFF
v_call: TRBV7-9; j_call: TRBJ2-3; cdr3_aa: CASSWTRRDRGSTDTQYF
v_call: TRBV6-5; j_call: TRBJ1-5; cdr3_aa: CASSYSVGHEQPQHF
v_call: TRBV6-5; j_call: TRBJ2-3; cdr3_aa: CASSYSRDTDTQYF
v_call: TRBV2; j_call: TRBJ1-1; cdr3_aa: CASSKTAMNTEAFF
v_call: TRBV7-8; j_call: TRBJ2-1; cdr3_aa: CASSLVVPGGSYNEQFF
v_call: TRBV7-3; j_call: TRBJ2-2; cdr3_aa: CASSHGTTGELFF
v_call: TRBV4-3; j_call: TRBJ2-1; cdr3_aa: CASSQVQGYDNEQFF
v_call: TRBV6-1; j_call: TRBJ2-7; cdr3_aa: CASNRLNYEQYF
v_call: TRBV5-4; j_call: TRBJ2-1; cdr3_aa: CASSLWPTLNNEQFF
v_call: TRBV6-6; j_call: TRBJ1-1; cdr3_aa: CASSLRLADTEAFF
v_call: TRBV10-3; j_call: TRBJ1-1; cdr3_aa: CAISEPEGQGRGMNTEAFF
v_call: TRBV28; j_call: TRBJ1-1; cdr3_aa: CASSWNTEAFF